This T cell receptor (beta chain) appears in the sequencing data of a study of shared clonotypes between healthy human individuals. Study outcomes and limitations: The study generally estimated greater richness for naive than memory subsets. For naive CD4 cells, around 5% of clonotypes were shared across a few donors.

The CDR3 is 15 residues long. Between the trimmed V and J ends, which lost 1 base and 9 bases, there was a span of 16 bases. Germline CDR1 is MGHRA and CDR2 is YSYEKL. Assay: immunoSEQ multiplex PCR; the TCRdb copy retains only in-frame clones and omits some. The sample carries nearly 600,000 clones, roughly 95% recorded once. Naive CD8 cells comprised CD45RO-negative, CCR7-positively selected cells, excluding terminally differentiated effector memory CD45RA+ cells. Only one count was recorded for this clone. Antigen: not known. The chain carries TRBV4-1 and TRBJ1-5; no clear D gene. The sequence was obtained from a woman under 40 in good health. The sample was naive CD8+ T cells sorted from blood. CDR3 sequence reads: CASSQGNMGAWPQHF. The CDR3 DNA is TGCGCCAGCAGCCAAGGGAACATGGGAGCGTGGCCCCAGCATTTT.